One sample yielded the 11 T cell receptor beta chains listed below, sequenced in a study of cytomegalovirus exposure and HLA in healthy donors. Clones were read by immunoSEQ multiplex PCR, and TCRdb kept only the in-frame ones, dropping some. The data contain 70,000 to 80,000 clones, around 94% of them singletons. The sequencing input was PBMCs. The receptor source for this set is a woman between 18 and 30 years old in good health and CMV-seropositive.

The chain is built from TRBV4-3 and TRBJ2-3, with TRBD2 identical over 8 bases. Germline V gives CDR1 LGHNA, CDR2 YSLEER. The CDR3 consists of 19 residues. The V gene end was trimmed by 4 bases and the J gene end by 1 base; junction bases not matched to a gene: 16. CDR3 in DNA: TGCGCCAGCAGCCGGACCTACCGACCGGGACTAGTAGGCACAGATACGCAGTATTTT. It encodes CASSRTYRPGLVGTDTQYF.

V usage is TRBV14 and J usage is TRBJ1-1; unclear D gene. Germline V CDR1 and CDR2: SGHDN, FVKESK. There are 16 residues in the CDR3. Trimming took 0 bases from V and 4 from J, leaving 15 bases between them. The CDR3 spells CASSQELPSRGTEAFF. CDR3 coding DNA: TGTGCCAGCAGCCAAGAGTTGCCAAGCCGGGGCACTGAAGCTTTCTTT.

The V and J genes are TRBV5-5 and TRBJ2-7, with 7 bases that match TRBD1. The CDR3 covers 13 residues. V lost 5 bases to trimming and J lost 3 bases; unmatched junction nucleotides: 5. CDR1 and CDR2 from the germline V gene are SGHKS and YYEKEE (reference sequence). CDR3 in DNA: TGTGCCAGCAGGCCAGGGGGAAACTACGAGCAGTACTTC. It encodes CASRPGGNYEQYF.

The genes are TRBV5-4 and TRBJ2-2, with D possibly TRBD1 on 5 matching bases. The CDR3 sequence is 15 residues long. The V gene lost 4 bases and the J gene lost 1 base, with 11 bases spanning the gap. Germline V gene sequence: CDR1 SGHNT, CDR2 YYREEE (reference sequence). The chain's CDR3 is CASSQLTGNTGELFF. CDR3 nucleotide sequence: TGTGCCAGCAGCCAGTTAACAGGGAACACCGGGGAGCTGTTTTTT.

This chain links TRBV27 with TRBJ1-2, with D perhaps TRBD1 (6 bases). V shed 5 bases and J shed 5 bases, with 18 bases lying between them. The CDR3 totals 15 residues. Germline V gene lookup returns CDR1 MNHEY and CDR2 SMNVEV (reference sequence). The DNA for the CDR3 is TGTGCCAGCAGTCACGCAGGGGCGGTTAGTTATGGCTACACCTTC. It is translated as CASSHAGAVSYGYTF.

This clone was seen just once. This sequence joins TRBV7-8 and TRBJ1-5; a weak D match, TRBD1 (5 bases). The CDR3 totals 16 residues. Between the trimmed V and J ends, which lost 5 bases and 5 bases, there was a span of 19 bases. CDR1 SGHVS and CDR2 FQNEAQ come from the germline V gene. DNA for the CDR3: TGTGCCAGCAGCCCCGGGGGAGGCGGGCTCCATCAGCCCCAGCATTTT. This gives the protein CASSPGGGGLHQPQHF.

The chain recombines TRBV30 with TRBJ1-4; D is unclear. The CDR3 runs 12 residues. Germline V gene lookup returns CDR1 GTSNPN and CDR2 SVGIG (reference sequence). Written as DNA, the CDR3 is TGTGCTTACCGGACTGCGAATGAAAAACTGTTTTTT. Encoded protein: CAYRTANEKLFF.

The V and J genes are TRBV27 and TRBJ2-5, with TRBD2 as a possible D gene (6 bases). The CDR3 contains 15 residues. V was clipped by 4 bases and J by 4 bases, with 16 bases between them. Germline CDR1 and CDR2: MNHEY and SMNVEV (reference sequence). CDR3 protein: CASSSGLPGRETQYF. CDR3 bases: TGTGCCAGCAGTTCGGGACTCCCTGGTAGAGAGACCCAGTACTTC.

The V call is TRBV7-9, the J call TRBJ1-4, with 7 bases fitting TRBD1. The germline V gene has CDR1 SEHNR and CDR2 FQNEAQ (reference sequence). Losses at the gene ends were 5 bases for V and 7 bases for J; bases not matched to a gene: 7. The CDR3 loop spans 14 amino acids. This CDR3 reads CASSIGTDLEKLFF. In nucleotides, the CDR3 is TGTGCCAGCAGCATCGGGACAGATCTTGAAAAACTGTTTTTT.

The chain links TRBV19 to TRBJ2-7, with 7 bases identical to TRBD2. The CDR3 length is 15 residues. Germline V gene sequence: CDR1 LNHDA, CDR2 SQIVND (reference sequence). J lost 4 bases, V lost 0 bases, and 6 bases had no gene match. The CDR3 region is CASSIEREPGYEQYF. The CDR3 nucleotides are TGTGCCAGTAGTATAGAGCGGGAGCCGGGGTACGAGCAGTACTTC.

The gene calls are TRBV15 and TRBJ2-7, with D possibly TRBD1 on 6 matching bases. V was trimmed by 0 bases and J by 4 bases, leaving 10 bases between them. The CDR3 is 14 residues long. In germline, CDR1 is LNHNV, CDR2 YYDKDF (reference sequence). The CDR3 DNA reads TGTGCCACCAGCAGAGAAGGGACACCATACGAGCAGTACTTC. Residues: CATSREGTPYEQYF.